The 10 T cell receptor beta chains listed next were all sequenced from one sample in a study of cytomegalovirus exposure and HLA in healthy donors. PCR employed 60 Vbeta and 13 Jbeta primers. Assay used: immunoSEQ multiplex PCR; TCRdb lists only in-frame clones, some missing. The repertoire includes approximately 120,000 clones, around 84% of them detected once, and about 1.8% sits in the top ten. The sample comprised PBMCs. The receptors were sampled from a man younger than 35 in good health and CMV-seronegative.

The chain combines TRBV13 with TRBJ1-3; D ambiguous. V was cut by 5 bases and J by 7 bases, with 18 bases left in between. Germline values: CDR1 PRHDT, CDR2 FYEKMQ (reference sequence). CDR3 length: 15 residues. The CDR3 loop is CASSERQMFGNTIYF. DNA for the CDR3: TGTGCCAGCAGCGAAAGGCAAATGTTCGGGAACACCATATATTTT.

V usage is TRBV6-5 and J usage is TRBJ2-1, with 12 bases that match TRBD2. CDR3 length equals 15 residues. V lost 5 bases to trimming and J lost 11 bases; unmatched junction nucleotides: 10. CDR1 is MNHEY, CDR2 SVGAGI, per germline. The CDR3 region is CASSLTSGGPSKQFF. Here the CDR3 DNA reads TGTGCCAGCAGTCTGACTAGCGGGGGCCCCTCCAAGCAGTTCTTC.

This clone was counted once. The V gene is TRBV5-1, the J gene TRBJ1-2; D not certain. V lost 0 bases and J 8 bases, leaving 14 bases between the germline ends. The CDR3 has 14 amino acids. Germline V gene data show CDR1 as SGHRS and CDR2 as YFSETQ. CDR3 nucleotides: TGCGCCAGCAGCTTGGCAGCGGGGTCGGAGGGCTACACCTTC. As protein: CASSLAAGSEGYTF.

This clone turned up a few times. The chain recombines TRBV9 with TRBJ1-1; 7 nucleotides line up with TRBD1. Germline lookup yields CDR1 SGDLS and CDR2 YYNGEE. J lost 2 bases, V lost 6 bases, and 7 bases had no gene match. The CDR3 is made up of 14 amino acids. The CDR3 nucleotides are TGTGCCAGCACCCCGGGGACAGTCAACACTGAAGCTTTCTTT. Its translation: CASTPGTVNTEAFF. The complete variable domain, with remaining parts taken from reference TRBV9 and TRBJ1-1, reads DSGVTQTPKHLITATGQRVTLRCSPRSGDLSVYWYQQSLDQGLQFLIQYYNGEERAKGNILERFSAQQFPDLHSELNLSSLELGDSALYFCASTPGTVNTEAFFGQGTRLTVV.

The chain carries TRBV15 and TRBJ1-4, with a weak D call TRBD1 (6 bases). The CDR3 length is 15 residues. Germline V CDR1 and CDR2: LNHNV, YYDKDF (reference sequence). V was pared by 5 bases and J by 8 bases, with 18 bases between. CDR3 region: CATSPSTGGGEKLFF. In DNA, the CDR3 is TGTGCCACCAGCCCCTCGACAGGTGGCGGGGAAAAACTGTTTTTT.

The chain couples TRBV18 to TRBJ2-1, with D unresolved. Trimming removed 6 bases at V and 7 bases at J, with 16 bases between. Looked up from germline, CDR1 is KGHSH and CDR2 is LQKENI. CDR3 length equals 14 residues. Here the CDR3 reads CASSPKHVGNEQFF. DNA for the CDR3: TGTGCCAGCTCCCCTAAACATGTCGGGAATGAGCAGTTCTTC.

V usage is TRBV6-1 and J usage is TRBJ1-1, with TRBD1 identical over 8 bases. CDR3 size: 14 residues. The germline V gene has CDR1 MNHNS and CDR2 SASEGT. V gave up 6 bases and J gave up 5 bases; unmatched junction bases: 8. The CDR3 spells CASSRQGRGTEAFF. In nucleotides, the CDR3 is TGTGCCAGCAGCCGACAGGGGAGGGGGACTGAAGCTTTCTTT.

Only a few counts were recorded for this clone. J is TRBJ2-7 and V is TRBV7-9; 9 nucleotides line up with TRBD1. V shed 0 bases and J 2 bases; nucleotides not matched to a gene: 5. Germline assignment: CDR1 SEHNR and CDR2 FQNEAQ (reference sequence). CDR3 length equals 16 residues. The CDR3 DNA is TGTGCCAGCAGCTTAGCGCGAGGACAGGGGACCTACGAGCAGTACTTC. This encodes CASSLARGQGTYEQYF.

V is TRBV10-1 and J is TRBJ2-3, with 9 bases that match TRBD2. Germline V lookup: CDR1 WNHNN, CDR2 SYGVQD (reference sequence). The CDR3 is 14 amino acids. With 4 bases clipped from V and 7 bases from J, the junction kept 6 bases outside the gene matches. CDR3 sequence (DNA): TGCGCCAGCAGTGCGGCGGGGGGGGCGAATACGCAGTATTTT. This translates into CASSAAGGANTQYF.

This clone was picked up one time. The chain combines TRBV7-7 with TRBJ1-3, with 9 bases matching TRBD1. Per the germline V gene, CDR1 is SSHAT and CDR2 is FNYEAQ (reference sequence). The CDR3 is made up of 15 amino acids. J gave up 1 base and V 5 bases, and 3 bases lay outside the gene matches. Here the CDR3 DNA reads TGTGCCAGCAGCCTCGGGACAGGGTCTGGAAACACCATATATTTT. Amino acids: CASSLGTGSGNTIYF.